The clone carrying this T cell receptor (beta chain) came up a few times. CDR1 and CDR2 (germline): LGHNA, YNFKEQ. The ends were cut back, 3 bases at V and 6 bases at J, with 17 bases in the middle. The CDR3 covers 15 residues. The data derive from a study of blood T cell repertoires in COVID-19. This table comes from immunoSEQ multiplex PCR, and its TCRdb copy is limited to in-frame clones, with some not included. This table has approximately 260,000 clones, around 90% appearing once. The rearrangement joins TRBV4-2 to TRBJ1-2; the D is unclear. The sequence was collected from a man between 60 and 75 years old who had recovered from COVID-19. Sample: peripheral blood. In DNA form, the CDR3 reads TGTGCCAGCAGCCATTTCGGGTCTTTTAAAGATGGCTACACCTTC. Its protein product is CASSHFGSFKDGYTF.